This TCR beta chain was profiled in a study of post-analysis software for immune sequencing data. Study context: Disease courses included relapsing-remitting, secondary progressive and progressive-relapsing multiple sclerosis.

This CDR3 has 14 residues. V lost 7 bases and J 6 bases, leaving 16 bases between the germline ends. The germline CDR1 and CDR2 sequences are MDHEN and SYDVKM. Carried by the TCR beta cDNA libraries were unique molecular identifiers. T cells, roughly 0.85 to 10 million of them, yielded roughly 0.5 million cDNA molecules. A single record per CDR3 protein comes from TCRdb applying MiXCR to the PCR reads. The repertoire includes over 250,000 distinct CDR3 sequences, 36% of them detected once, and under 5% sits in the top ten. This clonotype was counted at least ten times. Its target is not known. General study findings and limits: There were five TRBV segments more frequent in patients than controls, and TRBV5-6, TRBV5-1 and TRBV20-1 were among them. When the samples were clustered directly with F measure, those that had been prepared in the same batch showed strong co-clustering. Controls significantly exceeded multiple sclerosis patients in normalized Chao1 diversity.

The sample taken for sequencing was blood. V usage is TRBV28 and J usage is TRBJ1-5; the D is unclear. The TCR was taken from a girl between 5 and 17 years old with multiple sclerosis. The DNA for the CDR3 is TGTGCCAGCACCCCTACGGGGAAAAGTCAGCCCCAGCATTTT. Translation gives CASTPTGKSQPQHF.